This T cell receptor beta chain is from a study of CD8 T cells in ankylosing spondylitis. Study-wide results and limits: In ankylosing spondylitis blood, a motif of eight highly homologous TCR beta variants appeared characteristic. As reported, disease-linked clones showed significant enrichment in matched ankylosing spondylitis synovial fluid.

TCRdb ran MiXCR on the 5' RACE reads and lists one entry per CDR3 protein. The sample has 800,000 to 900,000 distinct CDR3 sequences; 12% are singletons. This clonotype was observed a handful of times. Its specificity is unknown. CDR1 and CDR2 from the germline V gene are SGHRS and YFSETQ. The CDR3 runs to 15 residues. Trimming removed 6 bases at V and 1 base at J, with 14 bases between. Material: blood, either unsorted or a sorted T cell fraction (not recorded which). The clonotype originates from a male donor with ankylosing spondylitis. V and J are TRBV5-1 and TRBJ2-1, with D maybe TRBD1 (7 bases). The CDR3 DNA reads TGCGCCAGCATGACACAGGGGAGGTCCTACAATGAGCAGTTCTTC. Amino acid sequence: CASMTQGRSYNEQFF.